This TCR beta chain was found in a study of blood T cell repertoires in COVID-19. Overall study context: Samples came from the United States, Italy and Spain, spanning acute and convalescent COVID-19. PBMCs, B-cell-depleted T cells, or T cells were the source of the cDNA or gDNA that made up the material.

CDR1 and CDR2 (germline): SQVTM, ANQGSEA. The V and J ends lost 1 base and 1 base respectively, with 7 bases between them. This CDR3 has 13 residues. Profiled with immunoSEQ multiplex PCR; TCRdb holds only in-frame clones, not every one. The table has 250,000 or so clones, more than 75% seen once. The sample taken for sequencing was peripheral blood. This chain links TRBV29-1 with TRBJ2-5; D not certain. The TCR sequence derives from a woman in her sixties or seventies with active or convalescent COVID-19. The chain's CDR3 is CSVEGWSQETQYF. The CDR3, as DNA: TGCAGCGTTGAAGGTTGGAGCCAAGAGACCCAGTACTTC. Full variable domain (remainder filled in from reference TRBV29-1 and TRBJ2-5): SAVISQKPSRDICQRGTSLTIQCQVDSQVTMMFWYRQQPGQSLTLIATANQGSEATYESGFVIDKFPISRPNLTFSTLTVSNMSPEDSSIYLCSVEGWSQETQYFGPGTRLLVL.